This is a list of T cell receptor beta chains from one sample in a study of blood T cell repertoires in COVID-19. The method was immunoSEQ multiplex PCR; TCRdb's version includes in-frame clones alone and lacks a portion of them. The sample contains 25,000 or so clones, 65% to 90% of which appear only once. Sequencing was done on a sample of peripheral blood. The receptors shown here come from a human donor in a cohort sampled during active COVID-19. The CDR3 runs from the conserved cysteine through the conserved F or W. The order of the fields is V gene, J gene, clone size, CDR3 length, D gene, CDR3 DNA, CDR3 protein. D genes are given only for firm matches. Some rows mark clone size as missing; the rest say once, few, many or name a class of expanded clone.

v_call: TRBV7-2; j_call: TRBJ2-1; clone_size: -; cdr3_length: 16; d_call: TRBD2; cdr3_nt: TGTGCCAGCAGCTTATCGGCGGGGGGGTCCTACAATGAGCAGTTCTTC; cdr3_aa: CASSLSAGGSYNEQFF
v_call: TRBV4-3; j_call: TRBJ2-6; clone_size: -; cdr3_length: 21; d_call: -; cdr3_nt: TGCGCCAGCAGCCAGTACGCAATCCCGGAGTTGGGGGCTGCTGGGGCCAACGTCCTGACTTTC; cdr3_aa: CASSQYAIPELGAAGANVLTF
v_call: TRBV4-3; j_call: TRBJ2-3; clone_size: -; cdr3_length: 16; d_call: -; cdr3_nt: TGCGCCAGCAGCCACCGAGGAAGCGAGACCACAGATACGCAGTATTTT; cdr3_aa: CASSHRGSETTDTQYF
v_call: TRBV7-3; j_call: TRBJ2-2; clone_size: -; cdr3_length: 16; d_call: TRBD2; cdr3_nt: TGTGCCAGCAGCGCGAATAGCGGGAGTTTTCCCGGGGAGCTGTTTTTT; cdr3_aa: CASSANSGSFPGELFF
v_call: TRBV7-7; j_call: TRBJ2-5; clone_size: -; cdr3_length: 17; d_call: TRBD2; cdr3_nt: TGTGCCAGCAGCTTAGGATTAACTAGCGGGAGACAAGAGACCCAGTACTTC; cdr3_aa: CASSLGLTSGRQETQYF
v_call: TRBV4-3; j_call: TRBJ2-6; clone_size: -; cdr3_length: 19; d_call: -; cdr3_nt: TGCGCCAGCAGCCAAGATTCCCATGGCACCCTCTCTGGGGCCAACGTCCTGACTTTC; cdr3_aa: CASSQDSHGTLSGANVLTF
v_call: TRBV28; j_call: TRBJ2-7; clone_size: -; cdr3_length: 13; d_call: -; cdr3_nt: TGTGCCAGCAGCGCAGGGGGAGGAGGCGAGCAGTACTTC; cdr3_aa: CASSAGGGGEQYF
v_call: TRBV4-3; j_call: TRBJ2-2; clone_size: -; cdr3_length: 17; d_call: TRBD2; cdr3_nt: TGCGCCAGCAGCCAGCGGGGGCCTAGCGGGATAGGCGGGGAGCTGTTTTTT; cdr3_aa: CASSQRGPSGIGGELFF
v_call: TRBV6-2/TRBV6-3; j_call: TRBJ2-3; clone_size: -; cdr3_length: 15; d_call: -; cdr3_nt: TGTGCCAGCAGTTACTCGAGTCTTCGCACAGATACGCAGTATTTT; cdr3_aa: CASSYSSLRTDTQYF
v_call: TRBV6-1; j_call: TRBJ1-3; clone_size: -; cdr3_length: 16; d_call: TRBD1; cdr3_nt: TGTGCCAGCAGTGACGGGACAGGGGGATCTGGAAACACCATATATTTT; cdr3_aa: CASSDGTGGSGNTIYF
v_call: TRBV7-3; j_call: TRBJ2-2; clone_size: -; cdr3_length: 18; d_call: TRBD2; cdr3_nt: TGTGCCAGCAGCTCCCAGTCGGTAGCGGGAGGCCTGACCGGGGAGCTGTTTTTT; cdr3_aa: CASSSQSVAGGLTGELFF
v_call: TRBV2; j_call: TRBJ2-1; clone_size: -; cdr3_length: 13; d_call: -; cdr3_nt: TGTGCCAGCAGTGAAATCCAGGACAATGAGCAGTTCTTC; cdr3_aa: CASSEIQDNEQFF
v_call: TRBV5-1; j_call: TRBJ2-2; clone_size: once; cdr3_length: 14; d_call: TRBD1; cdr3_nt: TGCGCCAGCAGTTCCTTAACAGGGGCCGGGGAGCTGTTTTTT; cdr3_aa: CASSSLTGAGELFF
v_call: TRBV5-1; j_call: TRBJ2-7; clone_size: -; cdr3_length: 14; d_call: -; cdr3_nt: TGCGCCAGCAGCTTCAAGAGTGTAGGGGACGAGCAGTACTTC; cdr3_aa: CASSFKSVGDEQYF
v_call: TRBV27; j_call: TRBJ1-2; clone_size: -; cdr3_length: 15; d_call: TRBD1; cdr3_nt: TGTGCCGCCCGCCCCCGAGGACAGGAGAGCTATGGCTACACCTTC; cdr3_aa: CAARPRGQESYGYTF
v_call: TRBV5-8; j_call: TRBJ1-1; clone_size: -; cdr3_length: 14; d_call: TRBD1; cdr3_nt: TGTGCCAGCAGCTTCCGACAGGGGAACACTGAAGCTTTCTTT; cdr3_aa: CASSFRQGNTEAFF
v_call: TRBV3-1/TRBV3-2; j_call: TRBJ1-6; clone_size: -; cdr3_length: 14; d_call: -; cdr3_nt: TGTGCCAGCAGCCCCCCGCAGGGGAATTCACCCCTCCACTTT; cdr3_aa: CASSPPQGNSPLHF
v_call: TRBV7-9; j_call: TRBJ1-4; clone_size: -; cdr3_length: 15; d_call: -; cdr3_nt: TGTGCCAGCAGCTTAAAGGGCAGGGGTTACGAAAAACTGTTTTTT; cdr3_aa: CASSLKGRGYEKLFF
v_call: TRBV11-2; j_call: TRBJ2-1; clone_size: -; cdr3_length: 17; d_call: TRBD1; cdr3_nt: TGTGCCAGCAGCTTAAACCCGCCGGGACAGGGGGCCAATGAGCAGTTCTTC; cdr3_aa: CASSLNPPGQGANEQFF
v_call: TRBV21-1; j_call: TRBJ2-5; clone_size: few; cdr3_length: 17; d_call: -; cdr3_nt: TGTGCCAGCAGCAGCCCAGGCAGGGGGAAGGGGCAAGAGACCCAGTACTTC; cdr3_aa: CASSSPGRGKGQETQYF
v_call: TRBV19; j_call: TRBJ2-7; clone_size: -; cdr3_length: 14; d_call: -; cdr3_nt: TGTGCCAGTAGTATCTCCGGGGAGGAATACGAGCAGTACTTC; cdr3_aa: CASSISGEEYEQYF
v_call: TRBV27; j_call: TRBJ2-2; clone_size: once; cdr3_length: 16; d_call: TRBD2; cdr3_nt: TGTGCCAGCAGTCCGCCCGGGACTAGCCGCGCCGGGGAGCTGTTTTTT; cdr3_aa: CASSPPGTSRAGELFF
v_call: TRBV7-2; j_call: TRBJ1-3; clone_size: -; cdr3_length: 16; d_call: -; cdr3_nt: TGTGCCAGCAGCTTAGTCGGTGGACAGACTGGAAACACCATATATTTT; cdr3_aa: CASSLVGGQTGNTIYF
v_call: TRBV5-1; j_call: TRBJ2-3; clone_size: once; cdr3_length: 14; d_call: -; cdr3_nt: TGCGCCAGCAGCTTGTCTACTAGCACAGATACGCAGTATTTT; cdr3_aa: CASSLSTSTDTQYF
v_call: TRBV7-3; j_call: TRBJ2-1; clone_size: -; cdr3_length: 14; d_call: -; cdr3_nt: TGTGCCAGCAGCTTAGGCCTAGCTGCAGGAGAGCAGTTCTTC; cdr3_aa: CASSLGLAAGEQFF
v_call: TRBV2; j_call: TRBJ2-7; clone_size: -; cdr3_length: 11; d_call: -; cdr3_nt: TGTGCCAGCATCCTCCCCTACGAGCAGTACTTC; cdr3_aa: CASILPYEQYF
v_call: TRBV27; j_call: TRBJ1-5; clone_size: -; cdr3_length: 14; d_call: -; cdr3_nt: TGTGCCAGCAGTTTACAGGGGCGCAGTCAGCCCCAGCATTTT; cdr3_aa: CASSLQGRSQPQHF
v_call: TRBV7-9; j_call: TRBJ1-6; clone_size: -; cdr3_length: 14; d_call: -; cdr3_nt: TGTGCCAGCAGCTTAATGACAGATAATTCACCCCTCCACTTT; cdr3_aa: CASSLMTDNSPLHF
v_call: TRBV21-1; j_call: TRBJ2-5; clone_size: -; cdr3_length: 13; d_call: -; cdr3_nt: TGTGCCAGCAGCCTCGGACACGAAGAGACCCAGTACTTC; cdr3_aa: CASSLGHEETQYF
v_call: TRBV9; j_call: TRBJ2-3; clone_size: -; cdr3_length: 17; d_call: -; cdr3_nt: TGTGCCAGCAGCCCCCGGGGAGGGGGTCCAGACACAGATACGCAGTATTTT; cdr3_aa: CASSPRGGGPDTDTQYF
v_call: TRBV28; j_call: TRBJ1-2; clone_size: -; cdr3_length: 13; d_call: TRBD1; cdr3_nt: TGTGCCAGCAGAAGGACAGGGCTCGATGGCTACACCTTC; cdr3_aa: CASRRTGLDGYTF
v_call: TRBV9; j_call: TRBJ2-2; clone_size: once; cdr3_length: 14; d_call: -; cdr3_nt: TGTGCCAGCAGCTGGGAGAGGCAGGCCGGGGAGCTGTTTTTT; cdr3_aa: CASSWERQAGELFF